Following are 7 T cell receptor beta chains from one sample sequenced in a study of high-grade serous ovarian cancer treatment subgroups. Tumor samples were taken before definitive surgery or chemotherapy. The protocol was immunoSEQ multiplex PCR, while the TCRdb copy is restricted to in-frame clones and leaves out a portion. This table has approximately 40,000 clones, around 80% appearing once. Material: tumor tissue. The receptors come from a human donor with high-grade serous ovarian cancer.

As regards this clone: One end of the junction varies from germline; a read error may be responsible. The chain links TRBV7-8 to TRBJ2-1; TRBD2 matches 8 bases. CDR3 size: 15 residues. Germline V gene lookup returns CDR1 SGHVS and CDR2 FQNEAQ. For the CDR3, the DNA is TGTGCCAGCACCTTAAAACTAGCGGATTACAATGAGCAGTTCTTC. Translated: CASTLKLADYNEQFF.

The J gene is TRBJ2-7, the V gene TRBV4-2, with 9 bases fitting TRBD1. The CDR3 is 17 residues long. CDR1 and CDR2 (germline): LGHNA, YNFKEQ. V lost 2 bases and J lost 5; bases outside the gene matches: 13. CDR3 in amino acids: CASSQFVGTGGLNEQYF. CDR3 nucleotides: TGTGCCAGCAGCCAATTTGTAGGTACAGGGGGCTTGAACGAGCAGTACTTC.

The table lists this clone with a few counts. The chain joins TRBV28 to TRBJ2-1, with D possibly being TRBD1 (6 bases). The CDR3 has 17 residues. Germline values: CDR1 MDHEN, CDR2 SYDVKM. V lost 6 bases and J 9 bases, leaving 27 bases between the germline ends. The CDR3 protein is CASRVQGWQGPGGEQFF. The CDR3 region has the DNA TGTGCCAGCAGAGTTCAAGGGTGGCAGGGGCCCGGAGGTGAGCAGTTCTTC.

V and J are TRBV30 and TRBJ1-1; D is ambiguous. Trimming took off 1 base at V and 8 bases at J, with 8 bases between the two ends. This CDR3 comprises 11 residues. The germline V gene encodes CDR1 GTSNPN and CDR2 SVGIG (reference sequence). CDR3: CAWSGMLEAFF. Written as DNA, the CDR3 is TGTGCCTGGAGTGGGATGCTCGAAGCTTTCTTT.

The rearrangement links TRBV28 to TRBJ1-2; a weak D match, TRBD1 (6 bases). CDR1 is MDHEN and CDR2 is SYDVKM in the germline V gene. Trimming cost V 6 bases and J 2 bases, with 13 bases left between them. The CDR3 is 14 residues long. CDR3 loop: CASSLSGANYGYTF. The CDR3 nucleotides read TGTGCCAGCAGCTTGTCAGGGGCCAACTATGGCTACACCTTC.

This clone was picked up one time. The rearrangement uses TRBV27 and TRBJ2-5; D perhaps matches TRBD2 (7 bases). With 5 bases removed from V and 4 bases from J, the gap between germline ends came to 23 bases. CDR3 length equals 17 residues. The germline CDR1 and CDR2 sequences are MNHEY and SMNVEV (reference sequence). This CDR3 reads CASSGGLAEGGRETQYF. CDR3 DNA sequence: TGTGCCAGCAGTGGGGGGCTAGCGGAGGGGGGGAGAGAGACCCAGTACTTC.

This sequence joins TRBV6-5 and TRBJ2-5, with D perhaps assigned TRBD1 or TRBD2 (5 bases each). The J call may be wrong; the DNA end is better matched by TRBJ2-7. The CDR3 contains 13 residues. CDR1 and CDR2 (germline): MNHEY, SVGAGI. DNA for the CDR3: TGTGCCAGCAGCCGGTTAGGGACCGCCGAGCAGTACTTC. As protein: CASSRLGTAEQYF.